This TCR beta chain was recovered during a study of cytomegalovirus exposure and HLA in healthy donors. For this clone: What it binds is unknown.

The data were produced by immunoSEQ multiplex PCR, yet TCRdb's version contains in-frame clones alone and is incomplete. The sample records 200,000 to 250,000 clones, approximately 90% being singletons. CDR1 and CDR2 (germline): KGHSH, LQKENI. The V gene end was trimmed by 3 bases and the J gene end by 3 bases; junction bases not matched to a gene: 2. The CDR3 consists of 15 residues. Points from the study as a whole: Subsequent analysis found a tendency for first-cohort TCR clusters to co-occur within the 100 to 150 validation repertoires. Diagnosis of cytomegalovirus status made by the classifier reportedly showed high specificity and sensitivity.

The sequenced sample consisted of PBMCs. The rearrangement links TRBV18 to TRBJ1-5; TRBD1 matches at 10 bases. The clonotype was recovered from a young woman in good health and CMV-seronegative. CDR3: CASSPGTGVNQPQHF. DNA of the CDR3: TGTGCCAGCTCACCGGGGACAGGGGTCAATCAGCCCCAGCATTTT.